Sequencing of this T cell receptor (beta chain) was carried out in a study of CD8+CD57+ T cells in acquired aplastic anemia (dated by TCRdb to 2017 to 2018). With regard to the full study: Extracted DNA from sorted CD4+ and CD8+ cells averaged approximately 3 ug, ranging from roughly 0.17 to 27.4 ug. CD8+CD57+ expansion was defined as a frequency above the mean frequency observed in healthy subjects.

Broad study findings and their caveats: Although 25 to 30 CD8+ CDR3 sequences were shared by patients and controls, these sequences appeared highly expressed in patients and within the immunodominant clones of patients. CD8+ Simpson's diversity did not differ significantly between patients and healthy controls (P=0.060).

The germline V gene sets CDR1 to ENHRY and CDR2 to SYGVKD. Clipping removes 3 bases from V and 3 bases from J, with 8 as the unmatched junction base count. The CDR3 has 17 amino acids, counting the end cysteine and phenylalanine. Kept here is only the CDR3 DNA, which spans 51 bases and is read in frame from base 1. Patients chosen for sequencing had shown expansion of CD8+CD57+ cells by flow cytometry. Severe acquired aplastic anemia was diagnosed in all patients according to International Study of Aplastic Anemia and Agranulocytosis and Camitta criteria. At the time blood was sampled, none of the patients had received any therapy. In this study, sorted CD4+ and CD8+ T cells from the blood of healthy subjects and of severe aplastic anemia patients had their TCR repertoires deep-sequenced. In the USA, patient enrollment took place under clinicaltrials.gov protocols 00001620, 01623167, 00001397, 00071045, 00081523 and 00961064. Ficoll-Paque density gradient centrifugation was used to isolate peripheral blood mononuclear cells. CD4+ and CD8+ T cells were sorted by FACS or magnetic beads before DNA extraction.

Profiling of TCR beta VDJ combinations and CDR3 sequences used genomic DNA as the template. TCR repertoire sequencing was run on an Illumina HiSeq 2000. The original pipeline was this. TRBV/TRBJ rearrangement plots, CDR3 size and DJ length profiles, and Simpson's diversity index were used to evaluate the repertoires. Whichever DNA sequence was most abundant in the deep sequencing data was defined as the immunodominant clone. CDR3 amino acid sequences were checked for sharing between subjects and were compared against published repertoires and the VDJdb database. TCRdb reworked the public reads: Q25 trimming with fastp, MiXCR clone assembly, productive beta chains retained. CDR3 protein duplicates are merged, each entry listing the most common genes and DNA. The V and J calls follow TCRdb's processing rather than the paper's. This sample has around 150,000 distinct CDR3 sequences in its table, and under 55% of those were observed once. Less than 3% of the sample rests with the top ten.

Concerning this clonotype: Its antigen target is currently unknown. No much larger clonotype is one base removed from it; base qualities were not supplied.

This receptor chain uses TRBV10-3 and TRBJ2-7; TRBD2 aligns with 13 central bases. The specimen sequenced was sorted CD4+, CD8+, or CD8+CD57+ T cells (not recorded which) from PBMCs. The TCR originated in a human donor with aplastic anemia. The nucleotide sequence reads as follows: TGTGCCATCAGTGACTTCACTAGCGGGGGGGGAGACTACGAGCAGTACTTC. It codes for CAISDFTSGGGDYEQYF.